Below, one T cell receptor beta chain is given with its context. Its antigen is currently unknown. There are 15 residues in the CDR3. V was shortened by 3 bases and J by 0 bases, with 10 bases between the two germline ends. The V gene's germline CDR1 is SGDLS and CDR2 YYNGEE. After pathologic assessment, macro-dissection selected premalignant or tumor cells for extraction. The entry originates in a study of immune evolution from preneoplasia to lung adenocarcinoma. Study information: HLA loss of heterozygosity: approximately 7.5% AIS, more than 14% MIA, approximately 35% ADC, none AAH.

The method was immunoSEQ multiplex PCR; TCRdb's version includes in-frame clones alone and lacks a portion of them. The sample has 2,100 or so clones, under 85% seen once; the top ten hold nearly 9.5%. Notes on the study in general: Normal lung had highest clonality; later lesions appeared denser, more diverse. Top clone frequencies peaked in normal lung, apparently declining through invasive adenocarcinoma.

The TCR was taken from a person aged 60 to 85 with lung adenocarcinoma. Sequenced: FFPE minimally invasive lung adenocarcinoma tissue. The chain carries TRBV9 and TRBJ1-5, with a tentative D call TRBD1 (5 bases). The CDR3 protein is CASSATAFSNQPQHF. In DNA, the CDR3 is TGTGCCAGCAGCGCGACAGCTTTTAGCAATCAGCCCCAGCATTTT.